This TCR beta chain was observed in a study of blood T cell repertoires in COVID-19. Study overall: Acute and convalescent COVID-19 samples came from the United States, Italy and Spain. Sample material is recorded as cDNA or gDNA derived from T cells, B-cell-depleted T cells, or PBMCs.

Seattle's cohort entered during active infection and was followed longitudinally. The CDR3 runs 13 residues. The V and J ends lost 9 bases and 9 bases, in that order; junction bases with no gene match: 8. The germline V gene encodes CDR1 SNHLY and CDR2 FYNNEI. Authors' processing steps: Estimation of nucleated cell counts relied on the amplification of reference gene primers. Method: immunoSEQ multiplex PCR; TCRdb's copy keeps in-frame clones and lacks some. From that table come the V and J calls and clone size; the DNA was used to work out D and trimming. The data contain roughly 86,000 clones, around 85% of them seen just once; the ten biggest clones take up 3% to 3.5%.

The chain joins TRBV2 to TRBJ1-6; 7 bases are a match to TRBD1. Sequenced material: peripheral blood. The TCR originated in an elderly woman with COVID-19, enrolled during active disease. CDR3 bases: TGTGCCAGGACAGACCGACAGGGTTCACCCCTCCACTTT. It translates to CARTDRQGSPLHF.